The 27 T cell receptor beta chains reported below all come from one sample, sequenced in a study of T cell responses to AZD1222 COVID-19 vaccine. Assay: immunoSEQ multiplex PCR; the TCRdb copy retains only in-frame clones and omits some. The table includes 100,000 to 150,000 clones, around 91% detected once. Material: peripheral blood, obtained on day 0 of AZD1222 vaccination. Every receptor here comes from an adult in good health.

V and J are TRBV6-2 or TRBV6-3 and TRBJ2-7; D possibly uses TRBD1 or TRBD2 (5 bases each). This CDR3 is 15 amino acids long. V dropped 4 bases and J dropped 2 bases, with 15 bases sitting between them. Per germline, CDR1 MNHEY and CDR2 SVGEGT. Here the CDR3 DNA reads TGTGCCAGCAGTTCCCCAGGGACGGGCGCCTACGAGCAGTACGTC. Translating it yields CASSSPGTGAYEQYV.

CDR3 DNA: TGTGCCAGCACCTCCGAGGGAACTAATGAAAAACTGTTTTTT. It codes for CASTSEGTNEKLFF. The chain recombines TRBV6-6 with TRBJ1-4; D call uncertain. CDR3 size: 14 residues. The germline gives CDR1 MNHNY, CDR2 SVGAGI (reference sequence). V was clipped by 7 bases and J by 1 base, with 10 bases between them.

This clone appeared once. The genes are TRBV12-2 and TRBJ2-3; the table's D call, TRBD2, was not checked against the DNA. TRBV12-2 is annotated as a pseudogene. The length of the CDR3 is 17 residues. CDR3 DNA: TGTGCAAGTCGCTTGACACTAGCGGGAGGGAGCACAGATACGCAGTATTTT. Its protein is CASRLTLAGGSTDTQYF.

The rearrangement joins TRBV21-1 to TRBJ2-7; the table's TRBD2 call for D was not verified on the DNA. TRBV21-1 counts as a pseudogene. The length of the CDR3 is 18 residues. The CDR3 bases are TGTGCCAGCAGTAGAACCTCCGAGGGAGAAAACCCCTCCTACGAGCAGTACTTC. It is translated as CASSRTSEGENPSYEQYF.

The chain uses TRBV6-5 and TRBJ1-2; 9 nucleotides match TRBD1. The CDR3 covers 15 residues. V shed 5 bases and J 5 bases; nucleotides not matched to a gene: 9. Per germline, CDR1 MNHEY and CDR2 SVGAGI. CDR3 sequence reads: CASSTLGQGHYGYTF. DNA of the CDR3: TGTGCCAGCAGTACCCTCGGACAGGGGCATTATGGCTACACCTTC.

This clone has more than one count but fewer than ten. The chain couples TRBV24-1 to TRBJ1-1, with D perhaps matching TRBD1 (6 bases). There are 12 residues in the CDR3. Germline V lookup: CDR1 KGHDR, CDR2 SFDVKD. V was cut by 7 bases and J by 6 bases, with 11 bases left in between. DNA of the CDR3: TGTGCCACCAGCAGGGGAGCATCTGAAGCTTTCTTT. Translated: CATSRGASEAFF.

V usage is TRBV12-3 or TRBV12-4 and J usage is TRBJ1-1; weak D call: TRBD1 (5 bases). Trimming left V 8 bases short and J 5 bases short, with 12 bases between. This CDR3 region has 12 residues. The DNA of the CDR3 is TGTGCCAGCTTTATCGGGGGTACTGAAGCTTTCTTT. Translation gives CASFIGGTEAFF.

This clone was observed a single time. The chain employs TRBV9 and TRBJ1-1; D not certain. The CDR3 consists of 14 residues. CDR1 is SGDLS, CDR2 YYNGEE, per germline. V lost 6 bases and J lost 2, with 14 bases in between. As DNA, the CDR3 is TGTGCCAGCACCTCGCCGGGAGAAAACACTGAAGCTTTCTTT. Residues: CASTSPGENTEAFF.

The rearrangement uses TRBV9 and TRBJ1-2, with D hard to call. CDR3 length: 15 amino acids. Germline CDR1 SGDLS, CDR2 YYNGEE. V lost 0 bases to trimming and J lost 4 bases, with 13 bases between them. This CDR3 reads CASSVDDIPSYGYTF. CDR3 coding DNA: TGTGCCAGCAGCGTAGATGACATCCCGTCCTATGGCTACACCTTC.

The chain employs TRBV7-8 and TRBJ2-7; a weak D match, TRBD2 (6 bases). V was clipped by 5 bases and J by 3 bases, with 14 bases between them. The length of the CDR3 is 14 residues. Germline V gene data show CDR1 as SGHVS and CDR2 as FQNEAQ. The CDR3 sequence: CASSPERESYEQYV. The CDR3 DNA follows: TGTGCCAGCAGCCCCGAACGGGAGAGCTACGAGCAGTACGTC.

This clone was counted a single time. This chain links TRBV5-1 with TRBJ2-1, with a tentative D call TRBD2 (5 bases). The CDR3 length is 15 residues. Trimming left V 4 bases short and J 8 bases short, with 19 bases between. Germline values: CDR1 SGHRS, CDR2 YFSETQ. DNA for the CDR3: TGCGCCAGCAGCCTCTCCGCCCGGAAGGGAGATGAGCAGTTCTTC. It encodes CASSLSARKGDEQFF.

The chain uses TRBV9 and TRBJ2-3, with 8 nucleotides matching TRBD2. The germline V gene has CDR1 SGDLS and CDR2 YYNGEE. The CDR3 has 15 residues. Losses at the gene ends were 1 base for V and 4 bases for J; bases not matched to a gene: 5. CDR3 sequence reads: CASSVFGGGADTQYF. In DNA, the CDR3 is TGTGCCAGCAGCGTATTCGGGGGGGGCGCAGATACGCAGTATTTT.

V and J are TRBV11-3 and TRBJ1-1; no firm D call. The CDR3 totals 12 residues. V was trimmed by 6 bases and J by 4 bases, leaving 9 bases between them. Germline loops: CDR1 SGHNT, CDR2 YENEEA. The CDR3: CASRKGVTEAFF. The CDR3 region has the DNA TGTGCCAGCAGAAAGGGTGTCACTGAAGCTTTCTTT.

V usage is TRBV15 and J usage is TRBJ1-5; 8 bases fit TRBD1. The V segment lost 1 base and the J segment 0 bases; nucleotides outside the gene matches: 8. CDR3 size: 18 residues. From germline, CDR1 is LNHNV and CDR2 YYDKDF (reference sequence). The CDR3 DNA reads as TGTGCCACCAGCAGAGCCGACAGGGGATTCTATAGCAATCAGCCCCAGCATTTT. Translating it yields CATSRADRGFYSNQPQHF.

This sequence joins TRBV18 and TRBJ2-7, with TRBD1 identical over 9 bases. The germline CDR1 and CDR2 sequences are KGHSH and LQKENI. The CDR3 consists of 15 residues. Unmatched junction bases numbered 6, after V lost 5 bases and J lost 1 base. This chain's CDR3 is CASSEGQGISYEQYF. The CDR3 DNA reads TGTGCCAGCTCAGAAGGACAGGGGATATCCTACGAGCAGTACTTC.

The chain is built from TRBV19 and TRBJ2-2; the match to TRBD2 covers 9 bases. The germline gives CDR1 LNHDA, CDR2 SQIVND (reference sequence). The CDR3 runs to 19 residues. V trimming: 9 bases; J trimming: 0 bases; junction bases outside the gene matches: 17. CDR3 sequence reads: CASAVPTYSGGTNTGELFF. CDR3 in DNA: TGTGCCAGCGCGGTGCCCACCTACAGCGGGGGGACGAACACCGGGGAGCTGTTTTTT.

V gene TRBV5-1 combines with J gene TRBJ2-1, with D tentatively TRBD2 (6 bases). The V gene lost 0 bases and the J gene lost 6 bases, with 16 bases spanning the gap. CDR1 and CDR2 (germline): SGHRS, YFSETQ. This CDR3 is built from 16 residues. The CDR3 is CASSLAGLPPLNEQFF. The CDR3, as DNA: TGCGCCAGCAGCTTGGCAGGACTACCACCCCTCAATGAGCAGTTCTTC.

The V and J genes are TRBV6-1 and TRBJ1-3; a possible D gene is TRBD1 (6 bases). CDR1 MNHNS and CDR2 SASEGT come from the germline V gene. This CDR3 comprises 18 residues. V was clipped by 4 bases and J by 0 bases, with 19 bases between them. The CDR3 DNA follows: TGTGCCAGCAGTGGGCATGGGGCAGGGGAGAGCTCTGGAAACACCATATATTTT. It encodes CASSGHGAGESSGNTIYF.

The gene calls are TRBV7-9 and TRBJ2-5; 9 bases agree with TRBD2. CDR3 length: 14 residues. V was clipped by 11 bases and J by 4 bases; unmatched bases: 11. CDR1 SEHNR and CDR2 FQNEAQ come from the germline V gene (reference sequence). This CDR3 is CAVYSGSRGETQYF. In nucleotides, the CDR3 is TGTGCCGTATATAGCGGGAGTCGCGGAGAGACCCAGTACTTC.

The CDR3 bases are TGTGCCAGCAGCCTCCGGTCGGGCACAGATACGCAGTATTTT. This gives the protein CASSLRSGTDTQYF. The chain uses TRBV11-3 and TRBJ2-3; D call uncertain. The CDR3 extends over 14 amino acids. The V end was cut by 5 bases, the J end by 1 base, with 10 bases between. The germline V gene encodes CDR1 SGHNT and CDR2 YENEEA.

The rearrangement uses TRBV6-5 and TRBJ1-5; no reliable D call. Germline V gene sequence: CDR1 MNHEY, CDR2 SVGAGI. CDR3 size: 13 residues. Trimming shortened V by 4 bases and J by 5 bases, and 9 bases separated the two germline ends. DNA of the CDR3: TGTGCCAGCAGTTCCTGGACCGATCAGCCCCAGCATTTT. Encoded protein: CASSSWTDQPQHF.

This rearrangement joins TRBV24-1 to TRBJ1-1, with a tentative D call TRBD1 (5 bases). Germline CDR1 reads KGHDR; CDR2 reads SFDVKD. This CDR3 spans 13 amino acids. Trimming removed 4 bases from V and 7 bases from J, with 12 bases in between. The CDR3 protein is CATSDPYRYEAFF. The CDR3 DNA sequence: TGTGCCACCAGTGACCCCTACAGGTATGAAGCTTTCTTT.

The rearrangement joins TRBV7-3 to TRBJ2-1; 7 bases are a match to TRBD1. Trimming removed 3 bases from V and 10 bases from J; junction bases left unmatched: 3. Germline V gene data show CDR1 as SGHTA and CDR2 as FQGTGA. The CDR3 sequence is 12 residues long. DNA of the CDR3: TGTGCCAGCAGCTTGACAGGGCACGAGCAGTTCTTC. Protein product: CASSLTGHEQFF.

The V gene is TRBV12-2, the J gene TRBJ1-4. TRBV12-2 is marked as a pseudogene. The CDR3 is 17 residues long. CDR3: CASRLGAPAAWGEKLFF. CDR3 coding DNA: TGTGCAAGTCGCTTAGGGGCCCCCGCTGCCTGGGGTGAAAAACTGTTTTTT.

The J gene is TRBJ2-1, the V gene TRBV5-5, with 8 bases identical to TRBD1. Trimming at V came to 4 bases and at J to 1 base, leaving 7 bases not matched to a gene. CDR1 is SGHKS and CDR2 is YYEKEE in the germline V gene (reference sequence). The length of the CDR3 is 16 residues. DNA of the CDR3: TGTGCCAGCAGCCCCCAGGGGGCGAGGTCCTACAATGAGCAGTTCTTC. It translates to CASSPQGARSYNEQFF.

V and J are TRBV5-4 and TRBJ2-4; 7 positions match TRBD1. The CDR3 is 14 amino acids. Germline CDR1 reads SGHNT; CDR2 reads YYREEE (reference sequence). Trimming cost V 5 bases and J 7 bases; bases outside gene matches: 9. The CDR3 spells CASSYGQENNIQYF. The CDR3 bases are TGTGCCAGCAGTTACGGACAGGAGAACAACATTCAGTACTTC.

The chain recombines TRBV7-2 with TRBJ1-5, with unresolved D. The CDR3 consists of 15 residues. Per the germline V gene, CDR1 is SGHTA and CDR2 is FQGNSA. V lost 2 bases and J 0 bases, leaving 8 bases between the germline ends. Written as DNA, the CDR3 is TGTGCCAGCAGCTTATCAGTCTATAGCAATCAGCCCCAGCATTTT. This encodes CASSLSVYSNQPQHF.